One and the same sample provided the 5 T cell receptor beta chains below, sequenced in a study of T-cell memory formation after mild COVID-19. TCRdb re-called the 5' RACE reads through MiXCR, storing one row per CDR3 protein. The sample carries 470,000 or so distinct CDR3 sequences, around 20% recorded once. Sequences were obtained from PBMCs or a T cell subset sorted from them (not recorded which). The receptors were sampled from an adult woman who had mild COVID-19 (a few samples of this study predate the infection). Cell type and time point are not known.

The chain carries TRBV4-1 and TRBJ2-1; 7 nucleotides line up with TRBD1. The germline V gene encodes CDR1 MGHRA and CDR2 YSYEKL. Unmatched junction bases numbered 9, after V lost 3 bases and J lost 1 base. The CDR3 is 17 amino acids. CDR3 bases: TGCGCCAGCAGCCACCTACGGGACAGAGCATCCTACAATGAGCAGTTCTTC. It codes for CASSHLRDRASYNEQFF.

J is TRBJ2-6 and V is TRBV6-1; D remains ambiguous. V lost 3 bases to trimming and J lost 0 bases, with 6 bases between them. The CDR3 extends over 15 amino acids. Germline V lookup: CDR1 MNHNS, CDR2 SASEGT. CDR3 nucleotides: TGTGCCAGCAGTGAGCGGAGCTCTGGGGCCAACGTCCTGACTTTC. Protein product: CASSERSSGANVLTF.

The chain combines TRBV6-2 or TRBV6-3 with TRBJ2-5; perhaps TRBD1 as D (6 bases). This CDR3 is 15 amino acids long. Germline V gene data show CDR1 as MNHEY and CDR2 as SVGEGT. Trimming took off 6 bases at V and 2 bases at J, with 16 bases between the two ends. CDR3 in DNA: TGTGCCAGCAGAGCCCAGGGGTCGGGGCAAGAGACCCAGTACTTC. It is translated as CASRAQGSGQETQYF.

This chain links TRBV6-5 with TRBJ2-1; D ambiguous. CDR1 is MNHEY, CDR2 SVGAGI, per germline. CDR3 length equals 15 residues. V lost 2 bases, J lost 0 bases, and 8 bases lay in between. CDR3: CASSYGMSSYNEQFF. The CDR3 nucleotides read TGTGCCAGCAGTTACGGGATGAGCTCCTACAATGAGCAGTTCTTC.

This clonotype was observed a few times. The chain joins TRBV20-1 to TRBJ2-7; possibly TRBD1 for D (5 bases). V lost 0 bases to trimming and J lost 6 bases, with 15 bases between them. This CDR3 contains 14 residues. Germline CDR1 is DFQATT and CDR2 is SNEGSKA (reference sequence). The CDR3: CSARDPTVPSEQYF. In nucleotides, the CDR3 is TGCAGTGCTAGAGATCCGACAGTACCTAGCGAGCAGTACTTC.